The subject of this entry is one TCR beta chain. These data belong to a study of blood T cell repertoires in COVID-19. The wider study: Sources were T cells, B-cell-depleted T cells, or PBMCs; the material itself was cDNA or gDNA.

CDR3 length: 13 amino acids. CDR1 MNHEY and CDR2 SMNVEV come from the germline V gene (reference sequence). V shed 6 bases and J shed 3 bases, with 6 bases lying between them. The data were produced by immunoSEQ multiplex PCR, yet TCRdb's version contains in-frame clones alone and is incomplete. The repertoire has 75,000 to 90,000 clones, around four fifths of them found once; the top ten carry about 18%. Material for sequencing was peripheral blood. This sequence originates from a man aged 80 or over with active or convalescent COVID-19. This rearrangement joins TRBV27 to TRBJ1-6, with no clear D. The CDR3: CASSRVYNSPLHF. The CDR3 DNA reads TGTGCCAGCAGCCGCGTCTATAATTCACCCCTCCACTTT.